This T cell receptor beta chain was obtained from a study of Ad26.COV2.S vaccination and SARS-CoV-2 variants. Generated by immunoSEQ multiplex PCR, the TCRdb table keeps only in-frame clones and is missing some. The sample has approximately 300,000 clones, 70% to 90% seen once. Germline CDR1 and CDR2: GTSNPN and SVGIG (reference sequence). The CDR3 has 14 residues. V lost 0 bases and J lost 9, with 15 bases in between. Treatment reported: some 19 received Ad26.COV2.S at low or high dose, single or two shots; about 5 received placebo; per-sample allocation not given. Sampling happened 63 days after the first vaccine or placebo injection.

The rearrangement uses TRBV30 and TRBJ1-5, with D perhaps TRBD1 (6 bases). The starting material was peripheral blood, obtained in a trial of Ad26.COV2.S vaccine versus placebo. This TCR was sampled from a person between 18 and 65 years old who received the Ad26.COV2.S COVID-19 vaccine or a placebo. DNA of the CDR3: TGTGCCTGGAGTGTCCCAGGGGCGGTCGCGCCCCAGCATTTT. As protein: CAWSVPGAVAPQHF.